This entry concerns a single T cell receptor (beta chain). Profiling relied on immunoSEQ multiplex PCR, and the TCRdb table lists in-frame clones only, not all of them. The sample yields around 140,000 clones, around 90% seen once. The record originates from a study of blood T cell repertoires in COVID-19. At the level of the study: Samples of COVID-19 (acute and convalescent) were obtained from the United States, Italy and Spain. From T cells, B-cell-depleted T cells, or PBMCs came the material, which was cDNA or gDNA.

Sample: peripheral blood. The clonotype was recovered from a man aged 65 to 85 with acute or convalescent COVID-19.

The CDR3 DNA reads TGTGCCAGCAGCCAATCCCCAGGGAGGGGTGGAGAGACCCAGTACTTC. This translates into CASSQSPGRGGETQYF. The chain has TRBV16 and TRBJ2-5; TRBD2 agrees at 7 bases. The CDR3 length is 16 residues. From germline, CDR1 is KGHSY and CDR2 FQNENV. V shed 0 bases, J shed 4 bases, and the junction held 8 bases outside the gene matches.